These 21 T cell receptor beta chains were sequenced from one sample in a study of blood T cell repertoires in COVID-19. This table comes from immunoSEQ multiplex PCR, and its TCRdb copy is limited to in-frame clones, with some not included. The repertoire holds some 150,000 clones, with 87% as singletons. The source material was peripheral blood. All receptors come from an older woman with active or convalescent COVID-19.

V gene TRBV12-5 combines with J gene TRBJ1-4, with a weak D call TRBD1 (5 bases). CDR3 size: 15 residues. The germline gives CDR1 LGHNT, CDR2 FRNRAP. Between the trimmed V and J ends, which lost 0 bases and 8 bases, there was a span of 13 bases. This CDR3 reads CASGLVLRDREKLFF. The CDR3 DNA reads as TGTGCTAGTGGTTTGGTACTCAGGGATCGCGAAAAACTGTTTTTT.

The chain links TRBV5-6 to TRBJ2-2, with 10 bases aligning to TRBD1. Germline V gives CDR1 SGHDT, CDR2 YYEEEE. This CDR3 region has 15 residues. Unmatched junction bases numbered 4, after V lost 4 bases and J lost 4 bases. CDR3 nucleotides: TGTGCCAGCAGCCCCGACAGGGGGCTCACCGGGGAGCTGTTTTTT. It translates to CASSPDRGLTGELFF.

The chain uses TRBV7-9 and TRBJ1-4; 8 nucleotides match TRBD1. The trim removed 5 bases at V and 8 bases at J, leaving 7 bases unmatched. Germline loops: CDR1 SEHNR, CDR2 FQNEAQ (reference sequence). The CDR3 covers 14 residues. CDR3 in amino acids: CASSPSWDREKLFF. In DNA, the CDR3 is TGTGCCAGCAGCCCAAGTTGGGACAGGGAAAAACTGTTTTTT.

The chain has TRBV6-1 and TRBJ1-5; the D gene is possibly TRBD1 (5 bases). The CDR3 is made up of 18 amino acids. The V gene lost 2 bases and the J gene lost 0 bases, with 17 bases spanning the gap. Germline CDR1 reads MNHNS; CDR2 reads SASEGT. DNA of the CDR3: TGTGCCAGCAGTGAAAGGTCAGGGCCCGGGTATAGCAATCAGCCCCAGCATTTT. The encoded protein is CASSERSGPGYSNQPQHF.

V and J are TRBV5-5 and TRBJ2-2; 9 bases line up with TRBD2. CDR1 is SGHKS, CDR2 YYEKEE, per germline (reference sequence). The CDR3 has 15 amino acids. Unmatched junction bases numbered 3, after V lost 0 bases and J lost 6 bases. Here the CDR3 DNA reads TGTGCCAGCAGCTTGGGACTAGCGGTCGCCGGGGAGCTGTTTTTT. Protein: CASSLGLAVAGELFF.

V is TRBV6-2 or TRBV6-3 and J is TRBJ1-2; D unresolved. Per germline, CDR1 MNHEY and CDR2 SVGEGT. Trimming cost V 2 bases and J 8 bases, with 6 bases left between them. There are 11 residues in the CDR3. The CDR3 region is CASSYRGGYTF. The CDR3 bases are TGTGCCAGCAGTTACCGAGGGGGCTACACCTTC.

The V and J genes are TRBV4-1 and TRBJ2-5; D might be TRBD1 (6 bases). There are 16 residues in the CDR3. V was shortened by 4 bases and J by 4 bases, with 19 bases between the two germline ends. CDR1 MGHRA and CDR2 YSYEKL come from the germline V gene. The CDR3, as DNA: TGCGCCAGCAGCCCAGTACAGGGCCTAGGGGCAGAGACCCAGTACTTC. Translating it yields CASSPVQGLGAETQYF.

V gene TRBV3-1 (or the pseudogene TRBV3-2) combines with J gene TRBJ2-5; 7 bases align to TRBD1. Germline V gene lookup returns CDR1 LGHDT and CDR2 YNNKEL (reference sequence). This CDR3 spans 15 amino acids. V was clipped by 5 bases and J by 4 bases; unmatched bases: 10. CDR3 DNA: TGTGCCAGCAGCGCGCGTCCAGGGGGTGGAGAGACCCAGTACTTC. Amino acid sequence: CASSARPGGGETQYF.

The V and J genes are TRBV7-2 and TRBJ1-3; TRBD1 is a possible D gene (5 bases). Germline CDR1 and CDR2: SGHTA and FQGNSA. The CDR3 sequence is 14 residues long. V lost 5 bases, J lost 4 bases, and 12 bases lay in between. In DNA, the CDR3 is TGTGCCAGCAGCGAAGGGGCGGGGGGAAACACCATATATTTT. Protein product: CASSEGAGGNTIYF.

This clone was counted a few times. The chain recombines TRBV3-1 (or the pseudogene TRBV3-2) with TRBJ1-6; 9 bases align to TRBD1. The length of the CDR3 is 14 residues. V was clipped by 4 bases and J by 10 bases; unmatched bases: 5. Germline assignment: CDR1 LGHDT and CDR2 YNNKEL (reference sequence). The CDR3 sequence is CASSLRDRVSPLHF. CDR3 DNA: TGTGCCAGCAGCCTACGGGACAGGGTCTCACCCCTCCACTTT.

V gene TRBV10-3 combines with J gene TRBJ2-3; 11 nucleotides match TRBD1. The V gene's germline CDR1 is ENHRY and CDR2 SYGVKD. CDR3 length: 14 amino acids. V trimming: 9 bases; J trimming: 2 bases; junction bases outside the gene matches: 4. The CDR3 nucleotides are TGTGCCATAGGGGGACAGGGGGACACAGATACGCAGTATTTT. This translates into CAIGGQGDTDTQYF.

Here the CDR3 reads CASSLSWTGRQPQHF. In DNA, the CDR3 is TGTGCCAGCAGCTTAAGCTGGACAGGGAGGCAGCCCCAGCATTTT. J is TRBJ1-5 and V is TRBV7-2, with 8 bases that match TRBD1. V dropped 2 bases and J dropped 7; count of bases not matched to a gene: 7. The V gene's germline CDR1 is SGHTA and CDR2 FQGNSA. The CDR3 extends over 15 amino acids.

This chain uses TRBV7-6 with TRBJ2-2; 9 nucleotides align to TRBD1. The CDR3 is made up of 21 amino acids. With V trimmed by 5 bases and J by 0 bases, 19 bases remained unmatched. The V gene's germline CDR1 is SGHVS and CDR2 FNYEAQ. The CDR3 loop is CASSPRSGQGDGTSNTGELFF. In DNA, the CDR3 is TGTGCCAGCAGCCCCCGATCGGGACAGGGAGATGGAACTTCGAACACCGGGGAGCTGTTTTTT. Full variable domain (rest looked up from reference TRBV7-6 and TRBJ2-2): GAGVSQSPRYKVTKRGQDVALRCDPISGHVSLYWYRQALGQGPEFLTYFNYEAQQDKSGLPNDRFSAERPEGSISTLTIQRTEQRDSAMYRCASSPRSGQGDGTSNTGELFFGEGSRLTVL.

The chain recombines TRBV10-3 with TRBJ2-7; tentatively, D is TRBD1 (5 bases). The germline V gene encodes CDR1 ENHRY and CDR2 SYGVKD. The CDR3 sequence is 15 residues long. V was pared by 0 bases and J by 7 bases, with 16 bases between. CDR3 in amino acids: CAISESLQVMGEQYF. The CDR3 nucleotides are TGTGCCATCAGTGAGTCATTACAGGTTATGGGAGAGCAGTACTTC.

This chain joins TRBV27 and TRBJ1-6; D may be TRBD1 (5 bases). The V end lost 6 bases, the J end lost 7 bases, and 7 bases lay between the germline ends. Germline-derived CDR1 and CDR2 are MNHEY and SMNVEV (reference sequence). This CDR3 contains 12 residues. The CDR3 nucleotides are TGTGCCAGCAGCGGGGGAAATTCACCCCTCCACTTT. It encodes CASSGGNSPLHF.

The chain has TRBV9 and TRBJ1-5; 11 bases agree with TRBD1. V shed 4 bases, J shed 6 bases, and the junction held 3 bases outside the gene matches. CDR1 SGDLS and CDR2 YYNGEE come from the germline V gene. The CDR3 has 14 residues. The CDR3: CASSPGQGGQPQHF. CDR3 in DNA: TGTGCCAGCAGCCCGGGACAGGGGGGTCAGCCCCAGCATTTT.

J is TRBJ1-2 and V is TRBV6-5, with D maybe TRBD1 (6 bases). The germline CDR1 and CDR2 sequences are MNHEY and SVGAGI. The CDR3 runs 15 residues. V gave up 5 bases and J gave up 2 bases, with 15 bases separating them. CDR3 bases: TGTGCCAGCAGTAGGGACATCTCATCGAACTATGGCTACACCTTC. This encodes CASSRDISSNYGYTF.

This clone showed up just once. In nucleotides, the CDR3 is TGTGCCAGCAGCTTAGACGGGATTGGGAACACTGAAGCTTTCTTT. This encodes CASSLDGIGNTEAFF. The genes are TRBV13 and TRBJ1-1; D is unclear. The germline V gene encodes CDR1 PRHDT and CDR2 FYEKMQ (reference sequence). The CDR3 sequence is 15 residues long. V dropped 1 base and J dropped 1 base, with 10 bases sitting between them.

The rearrangement joins TRBV6-4 to TRBJ2-3; D might be TRBD1 (6 bases). Per the germline V gene, CDR1 is MRHNA and CDR2 is SNTAGT. There are 14 residues in the CDR3. V shed 8 bases and J shed 0 bases, with 12 bases lying between them. This CDR3 is CASGNGQSTDTQYF. In nucleotides, the CDR3 is TGTGCCAGCGGGAACGGACAGAGCACAGATACGCAGTATTTT.

Notes on this clone: This specimen includes other DNA sequences encoding the same CDR3. The rearrangement joins TRBV6-5 to TRBJ1-5; D perhaps matches TRBD1 (5 bases). Germline-derived CDR1 and CDR2 are MNHEY and SVGAGI. The CDR3 consists of 12 residues. Trimming cost V 6 bases and J 4 bases, with 7 bases left between them. CDR3 nucleotides: TGTGCCAGCAGGTCAGGGAATCAGCCCCAGCATTTT. Translation gives CASRSGNQPQHF.

The chain couples TRBV19 to TRBJ2-5, with 9 nucleotides matching TRBD1. CDR3 length: 15 amino acids. Germline values: CDR1 LNHDA, CDR2 SQIVND (reference sequence). The trim removed 8 bases at V and 5 bases at J, leaving 12 bases unmatched. DNA for the CDR3: TGTGCCAGTTCGACAGGGGGTATTACTGCGGAGACCCAGTACTTC. As protein: CASSTGGITAETQYF.